One and the same sample provided the 27 T cell receptor beta chains below, sequenced in a study of vaccination and CD4 T cells after COVID-19. No cognate antigen is known for these TCRs. Treatment specified: roughly ten-day PBMC culture with coronavirus spike peptide pools or control peptides (ViraFEST assay). Cultured CD4+ T cells had their DNA profiled by the Oncomine TCR Beta short-read assay. Each CDR3 protein gets one entry after TCRdb re-called the PCR reads with MiXCR. The sample includes fewer than 20,000 distinct CDR3 sequences, roughly 50% of them seen just once. Source: cultured CD4+ T cells from blood, taken after SARS-CoV-2 vaccination. The receptors originated from a human donor with COVID-19.

This rearrangement joins TRBV21-1 to TRBJ1-5; the D call of TRBD1 is as the table states it, not checked on the DNA. TRBV21-1 is a known pseudogene. The CDR3 extends over 15 amino acids. CDR3 amino acids: CASSSPGDSNQPQHF. Written as DNA, the CDR3 is TGTGCCAGCAGCTCCCCGGGGGATAGCAATCAGCCCCAGCATTTT.

The chain uses TRBV7-2 and TRBJ2-5, with 7 bases that match TRBD2. CDR3 length: 16 amino acids. CDR1 is SGHTA, CDR2 FQGNSA, per germline. Trimming took 4 bases from V and 5 from J; bases not matched to a gene: 13. CDR3 protein: CASSSNPPGRGETQYF. The CDR3 coding sequence is TGTGCCAGCAGCTCCAACCCCCCGGGGCGGGGGGAGACCCAGTACTTC.

This chain joins TRBV19 and TRBJ2-3; TRBD2 matches at 9 bases. Germline V CDR1 and CDR2: LNHDA, SQIVND (reference sequence). The junction had 9 bases not matched to a gene; V was cut back by 5 bases and J by 3 bases. CDR3 length: 16 residues. The chain's CDR3 is CASSPTGTSFTDTQYF. For the CDR3, the DNA is TGTGCCAGTAGTCCGACCGGGACTAGCTTTACAGATACGCAGTATTTT.

This clonotype has just a few counts. The chain joins TRBV20-1 to TRBJ2-2; D is unclear. Trimming stripped 4 bases from V and 6 bases from J, with 9 bases between. CDR3 size: 12 residues. Germline loops: CDR1 DFQATT, CDR2 SNEGSKA (reference sequence). The CDR3 nucleotides are TGCAGTGCTATAAGTCAATCCGGGGAGCTGTTTTTT. Translated: CSAISQSGELFF.

The chain links TRBV12-3 or TRBV12-4 to TRBJ1-2, with 7 bases identical to TRBD1. Trimming removed 0 bases from V and 2 bases from J; junction bases left unmatched: 6. This CDR3 region has 16 residues. For the CDR3, the DNA is TGTGCCAGCAGTTTAGCGGGGCAGGGGGAGAACTATGGCTACACCTTC. Translation gives CASSLAGQGENYGYTF.

This clonotype was found once. This chain uses TRBV20-1 with TRBJ2-3; 11 bases are shared with TRBD2. The CDR3 spans 16 residues. The ends lost 4 bases at V and 1 base at J; junction bases unmatched: 7. The V gene's germline CDR1 is DFQATT and CDR2 SNEGSKA (reference sequence). Here the CDR3 reads CSAIKGTSGRTDTQYF. CDR3 DNA sequence: TGCAGTGCTATCAAAGGGACTAGCGGACGCACAGATACGCAGTATTTT.

The chain employs TRBV7-9 and TRBJ1-2, with D unclear. There are 15 residues in the CDR3. V shed 5 bases and J shed 4 bases, with 17 bases lying between them. CDR1 and CDR2 from the germline V gene are SEHNR and FQNEAQ (reference sequence). CDR3 loop: CASSPPLEGGYGYTF. CDR3 coding DNA: TGTGCCAGCAGCCCACCATTGGAGGGCGGCTATGGCTACACCTTC.

This clonotype was seen only a few times. This chain uses TRBV27 with TRBJ1-1; no definite D call. The CDR3 runs to 13 residues. With 3 bases removed from V and 6 bases from J, the gap between germline ends came to 11 bases. The germline V gene has CDR1 MNHEY and CDR2 SMNVEV (reference sequence). CDR3 nucleotides: TGTGCCAGCAGTTTGTGGGTTTCGTCTGAAGCTTTCTTT. This encodes CASSLWVSSEAFF.

A few counts support this clonotype. V and J are TRBV6-1 and TRBJ2-3; TRBD2 matches at 7 bases. With V trimmed by 7 bases and J by 0 bases, 7 bases remained unmatched. Germline V lookup: CDR1 MNHNS, CDR2 SASEGT. The length of the CDR3 is 15 residues. The CDR3 sequence: CASTRLAWSTDTQYF. CDR3 sequence (DNA): TGTGCCAGCACTCGACTAGCCTGGAGCACAGATACGCAGTATTTT.

DNA for the CDR3: TGTGCCAGCAGCCCCCCCCGACGGACAGGGTCAGCCAAAAACATTCAGTACTTC. Translated, it gives CASSPPRRTGSAKNIQYF. V and J are TRBV27 and TRBJ2-4; 8 positions agree with TRBD1. This CDR3 has 18 residues. V was pared by 6 bases and J by 0 bases, with 13 bases of the junction left unmatched. CDR1 MNHEY and CDR2 SMNVEV come from the germline V gene (reference sequence).

This chain joins TRBV19 and TRBJ1-2, with D tentatively TRBD1 (5 bases). The CDR3 consists of 15 residues. V shed 5 bases and J shed 3 bases, with 16 bases lying between them. Germline CDR1 LNHDA, CDR2 SQIVND (reference sequence). CDR3 coding DNA: TGTGCCAGTAGTTCCGACCTCAGGGTGGACTATGGCTACACCTTC. Its protein product is CASSSDLRVDYGYTF.

This clonotype has more than one count but fewer than ten. The chain joins TRBV20-1 to TRBJ1-3; D may be TRBD1 (5 bases). CDR1 DFQATT and CDR2 SNEGSKA come from the germline V gene (reference sequence). The ends were cut back, 6 bases at V and 2 bases at J, with 14 bases in the middle. CDR3 length equals 14 residues. The CDR3 protein is CSAPGPEAGNTIYF. In nucleotides, the CDR3 is TGCAGTGCACCGGGGCCGGAGGCTGGAAACACCATATATTTT.

This clonotype was seen more than once but under ten times. The chain has TRBV7-9 and TRBJ2-5; a weak D match, TRBD1 (8 bases). The CDR3 sequence is 17 residues long. Trimming took off 3 bases at V and 7 bases at J, with 24 bases between the two ends. CDR1 is SEHNR and CDR2 is FQNEAQ in the germline V gene (reference sequence). The CDR3 region is CASSLGGDRRRSGTQYF. As DNA, the CDR3 is TGTGCCAGCAGCTTGGGGGGGGACAGGCGACGGAGTGGGACCCAGTACTTC.

V is TRBV7-2 and J is TRBJ2-5, with 7 positions matching TRBD2. Looked up from germline, CDR1 is SGHTA and CDR2 is FQGNSA. CDR3 size: 13 residues. The ends lost 3 bases at V and 5 bases at J; junction bases unmatched: 3. The CDR3 reads CASSFREAETQYF. CDR3 nucleotides: TGTGCCAGCAGCTTCCGGGAGGCGGAGACCCAGTACTTC.

The chain links TRBV25-1 to TRBJ1-3; no clear D. This CDR3 region has 14 residues. V was shortened by 2 bases and J by 1 base, with 6 bases between the two germline ends. From germline, CDR1 is MGHDK and CDR2 SYGVNS. CDR3 sequence (DNA): TGTGCCAGCAGTGAAGAGCGGTCTGGAAACACCATATATTTT. It specifies CASSEERSGNTIYF.

The gene calls are TRBV5-1 and TRBJ1-6; TRBD1 might be the D (6 bases). V was cut by 4 bases and J by 5 bases, with 19 bases left in between. CDR1 is SGHRS and CDR2 is YFSETQ in the germline V gene. The CDR3 runs 17 residues. The CDR3 DNA is TGCGCCAGCAGCAGGGGGATAGTCGGGACGGATAATTCACCCCTCCACTTT. This gives the protein CASSRGIVGTDNSPLHF.

The rearrangement links TRBV29-1 to TRBJ2-4; perhaps TRBD1 as D (6 bases). The CDR3 is 15 residues long. The V end was cut by 4 bases, the J end by 0 bases, with 13 bases between. Germline assignment: CDR1 SQVTM and CDR2 ANQGSEA. The chain's CDR3 is CSVVWTAVAKNIQYF. The CDR3 DNA is TGCAGCGTTGTCTGGACAGCCGTAGCCAAAAACATTCAGTACTTC.

The chain has TRBV2 and TRBJ1-2; D might be TRBD1 (6 bases). Deletions cut 0 bases from V and 1 base from J, with 15 bases between. Germline V gene data show CDR1 as SNHLY and CDR2 as FYNNEI. The CDR3 consists of 17 residues. The CDR3 DNA reads as TGTGCCAGCAGTGAAGCCCCTCCGACAGGAAGTAACTATGGCTACACCTTC. This translates into CASSEAPPTGSNYGYTF.

This chain uses TRBV6-1 with TRBJ1-2, with D possibly matching TRBD1 (5 bases). V lost 6 bases to trimming and J lost 3 bases, with 17 bases between them. From germline, CDR1 is MNHNS and CDR2 SASEGT. CDR3 size: 15 residues. In DNA form, the CDR3 reads TGTGCCAGCAGGACCCGGGCAGGGACGTACTATGGCTACACCTTC. It is translated as CASRTRAGTYYGYTF.

This clonotype was detected a few times. The genes are TRBV6-1 and TRBJ2-4, with 10 bases lining up with TRBD2. CDR3 length equals 18 residues. Losses at the gene ends were 5 bases for V and 1 base for J; bases not matched to a gene: 11. Germline-derived CDR1 and CDR2 are MNHNS and SASEGT. This CDR3 is CASSPLWASGGAKNIQYF. The DNA for the CDR3 is TGTGCCAGCAGTCCCCTCTGGGCTAGCGGGGGTGCCAAAAACATTCAGTACTTC.

The chain has TRBV20-1 and TRBJ2-7, with D possibly being TRBD2 (7 bases). The V and J ends lost 2 bases and 7 bases respectively, with 15 bases between them. Germline V lookup: CDR1 DFQATT, CDR2 SNEGSKA (reference sequence). This CDR3 spans 13 amino acids. DNA of the CDR3: TGCAGTGCTAGACCTACAGGGAGGGGAGAGCAGTACTTC. It translates to CSARPTGRGEQYF.

This chain joins TRBV18 and TRBJ1-6; TRBD1 matches 10 bases. Germline CDR1 reads KGHSH; CDR2 reads LQKENI. The CDR3 consists of 18 residues. Germline trimming cut 4 bases from V and 5 bases from J; bases unmatched to any gene: 11. The CDR3 here is CASSRGTGATSNNSPLHF. The CDR3 DNA sequence: TGTGCCAGCTCACGCGGGACAGGGGCCACATCCAATAATTCACCCCTCCACTTT.

The chain is built from TRBV20-1 and TRBJ2-1; TRBD1 agrees at 7 bases. CDR1 and CDR2 (germline): DFQATT, SNEGSKA (reference sequence). This CDR3 is 14 amino acids long. With 6 bases clipped from V and 6 bases from J, the junction kept 11 bases outside the gene matches. The CDR3 protein is CSATRDSALNEQFF. CDR3 nucleotide sequence: TGCAGTGCCACCCGGGACAGCGCACTCAATGAGCAGTTCTTC.

This clonotype was seen once. The chain uses TRBV5-1 and TRBJ1-6, with a tentative D call TRBD1 (6 bases). Germline values: CDR1 SGHRS, CDR2 YFSETQ. V lost 4 bases, J lost 10 bases, and 18 bases lay in between. This CDR3 comprises 15 residues. The chain's CDR3 is CASSQDSPRNSPLHF. In nucleotides, the CDR3 is TGCGCCAGCAGCCAGGACAGTCCTCGAAACTCACCCCTCCACTTT.

This clonotype has just one count. This chain links TRBV6-1 with TRBJ1-1; 7 bases are shared with TRBD1. The germline gives CDR1 MNHNS, CDR2 SASEGT. J gave up 0 bases and V 10 bases, and 11 bases lay outside the gene matches. This CDR3 is built from 15 residues. CDR3 DNA: TGTGCCACTCCGACTAGACAGGGTTTGAACACTGAAGCTTTCTTT. It codes for CATPTRQGLNTEAFF.

This clonotype was counted between two and nine times. This chain connects TRBV20-1 to TRBJ2-7; 7 bases agree with TRBD2. V shed 2 bases and J 3 bases; nucleotides not matched to a gene: 7. Germline V CDR1 and CDR2: DFQATT, SNEGSKA (reference sequence). The CDR3 covers 14 residues. The CDR3 DNA follows: TGCAGTGCTAGACCCCACGCTAGCGGCTACGAGCAGTACTTC. Translation: CSARPHASGYEQYF.

The CDR3 protein is CASSPPGSPNYGYTF. The CDR3 nucleotides read TGTGCCAGCTCACCACCGGGGAGTCCAAACTATGGCTACACCTTC. The chain couples TRBV18 to TRBJ1-2; D is undetermined. The germline CDR1 and CDR2 sequences are KGHSH and LQKENI. The CDR3 length is 15 residues. The V and J ends lost 0 bases and 2 bases respectively, with 10 bases between them.